What follows are 16 T cell receptor beta chains derived from one specimen sequenced in a study of T cells in Graves' hyperthyroidism and ophthalmopathy. TCR beta CDR3 regions were amplified from RNA. Carried out on the TCR CDR3, a first-round RT-PCR used the HTBI primer set. TCRdb reanalysed the multiplex PCR reads using MiXCR and keeps one entry per CDR3 protein. The sample has about 300,000 distinct CDR3 sequences; 13% are singletons. Sequencing used blood. These receptor sequences come from a woman in her 30s with Graves' hyperthyroidism that later progressed to Graves' ophthalmopathy.

Many counts were recorded for this clonotype. This sequence joins TRBV4-3 and TRBJ2-1; D gene unclear. Germline V gene sequence: CDR1 LGHNA, CDR2 YSLEER. The CDR3 spans 16 residues. Trimming stripped 0 bases from V and 5 bases from J, with 14 bases between. In nucleotides, the CDR3 is TGCGCCAGCAGCCAAGAATCCAGTTCGACCAACAATGAGCAGTTCTTC. This sequence encodes CASSQESSSTNNEQFF.

This clonotype was seen a few times. This may be a read error: a much more frequent sequence differs by one nucleotide. The chain combines TRBV20-1 with TRBJ2-1, with TRBD2 matching over 10 bases. Unmatched junction bases numbered 11, after V lost 6 bases and J lost 6 bases. CDR1 is DFQATT, CDR2 SNEGSKA, per germline (reference sequence). CDR3 length equals 15 residues. CDR3 sequence (DNA): TGCAGTGCCGGGGGAAGCGGGAGGGCTGGCAATGAGCAGTTCTTC. Protein sequence: CSAGGSGRAGNEQFF.

This clonotype was seen many times. The chain uses TRBV6-5 and TRBJ1-2, with D uncertain. Germline V gene lookup returns CDR1 MNHEY and CDR2 SVGAGI. V was shortened by 2 bases and J by 5 bases, with 12 bases between the two germline ends. CDR3 size: 14 residues. The CDR3 DNA reads as TGTGCCAGCAGTTACCAATCTTGGCTTTATGGCTACACCTTC. This sequence encodes CASSYQSWLYGYTF.

The chain joins TRBV4-1 to TRBJ2-3; 8 nucleotides align to TRBD2. Germline assignment: CDR1 MGHRA and CDR2 YSYEKL. V lost 0 bases to trimming and J lost 5 bases; unmatched junction nucleotides: 4. The CDR3 covers 15 residues. The CDR3 DNA follows: TGCGCCAGCAGCCAAGATGGGCTAGCGGGAGATACGCAGTATTTT. This codes for CASSQDGLAGDTQYF.

This clonotype came up many times. V is TRBV7-2 and J is TRBJ2-2; D might be TRBD1 (6 bases). Germline-derived CDR1 and CDR2 are SGHTA and FQGNSA. V was shortened by 5 bases and J by 0 bases, with 16 bases between the two germline ends. The CDR3 is 17 amino acids. In nucleotides, the CDR3 is TGTGCCAGCAGCAAAAACAGGGCCGACGCGAACACCGGGGAGCTGTTTTTT. As protein: CASSKNRADANTGELFF.

This clonotype has at least ten counts. The gene calls are TRBV7-9 and TRBJ2-5; D call uncertain. The germline CDR1 and CDR2 sequences are SEHNR and FQNEAQ (reference sequence). The CDR3 is 15 amino acids. V gave up 6 bases and J gave up 1 base, with 15 bases separating them. This chain's CDR3 is CASRRGAWSQETQYF. CDR3 nucleotides: TGTGCCAGCAGACGAGGCGCGTGGAGCCAAGAGACCCAGTACTTC.

The V and J genes are TRBV5-6 and TRBJ2-3; D is unresolved. This CDR3 is 15 amino acids long. V lost 0 bases and J lost 2, with 10 bases in between. CDR1 is SGHDT and CDR2 is YYEEEE in the germline V gene. The CDR3 protein is CASSLAIGPTDTQYF. For the CDR3, the DNA is TGTGCCAGCAGCTTGGCGATTGGCCCCACAGATACGCAGTATTTT.

This clonotype was seen ten or more times. This rearrangement joins TRBV20-1 to TRBJ1-1, with D hard to call. Germline V lookup: CDR1 DFQATT, CDR2 SNEGSKA (reference sequence). The CDR3 length is 13 residues. Trimming shortened V by 2 bases and J by 3 bases, and 10 bases separated the two germline ends. The CDR3 DNA follows: TGCAGTGCTAGAAGGACTCGGGACACTGAAGCTTTCTTT. It translates to CSARRTRDTEAFF.

This clonotype was seen repeatedly, ten times or more. The V gene is TRBV7-8, the J gene TRBJ2-7, with 11 nucleotides matching TRBD2. This CDR3 contains 18 residues. Germline V gene sequence: CDR1 SGHVS, CDR2 FQNEAQ. J gave up 1 base and V 0 bases, and 8 bases lay outside the gene matches. As DNA, the CDR3 is TGTGCCAGCAGCTTAGCTCGCTTGGGACTAGCGGATTCCTACGAGCAGTACTTC. Translation gives CASSLARLGLADSYEQYF.

This clonotype came up many times. V is TRBV10-3 and J is TRBJ1-4, with a weak D call TRBD1 (5 bases). Deletions cut 0 bases from V and 8 bases from J, with 10 bases between. In germline, CDR1 is ENHRY, CDR2 SYGVKD. The CDR3 consists of 14 residues. The CDR3 DNA is TGTGCCATCAGTGAGTCTGGAGGGACGGAAAAACTGTTTTTT. Translated: CAISESGGTEKLFF.

This clonotype has ten or more counts. J is TRBJ2-4 and V is TRBV20-1; 11 positions agree with TRBD1. CDR1 and CDR2 from the germline V gene are DFQATT and SNEGSKA (reference sequence). There are 20 residues in the CDR3. V lost 2 bases, J lost 2 bases, and 17 bases stayed unmatched. The CDR3 DNA reads as TGCAGTGCTAGAAGGGCAGGACAGGGGGCTAGTTTTCGGTCCAAAAACATTCAGTACTTC. Residues: CSARRAGQGASFRSKNIQYF.

Worth noting for this clonotype: Just one base apart from a much larger clone, this may be a read error. The genes are TRBV3-2 and TRBJ2-5; the tabulated D call, TRBD2, remains unverified against the DNA. The J call is uncertain, as TRBJ2-1 better fits the DNA end. TRBV3-2 is noted as a pseudogene. CDR3 length equals 18 residues. DNA for the CDR3: TGTGCCAGCAGCCAAGGAAGACTTCTAGCGGACTACCAAGAGACCCAGTTCTTC. Amino acids: CASSQGRLLADYQETQFF.

The rearrangement joins TRBV6-1 to TRBJ2-1, with 8 bases lining up with TRBD2. Germline CDR1 is MNHNS and CDR2 is SASEGT. The CDR3 is 14 amino acids. V lost 7 bases to trimming and J lost 2 bases; unmatched junction nucleotides: 4. The CDR3 region is CASTREGPYNEQFF. DNA of the CDR3: TGTGCCAGCACTCGGGAGGGCCCCTACAATGAGCAGTTCTTC.

The chain joins TRBV30 to TRBJ2-5; D is possibly TRBD1 or TRBD2 (5 bases each). CDR3 size: 15 residues. Germline loops: CDR1 GTSNPN, CDR2 SVGIG (reference sequence). V lost 1 base, J lost 4 bases, and 16 bases lay in between. Here the CDR3 reads CAWSGEGTGGETQYF. DNA of the CDR3: TGTGCCTGGAGTGGCGAGGGTACAGGAGGAGAGACCCAGTACTTC.

This clonotype has a count of ten or more. This sequence joins TRBV4-1 and TRBJ1-2, with 8 nucleotides matching TRBD1. CDR3 length: 13 amino acids. The ends lost 1 base at V and 8 bases at J; junction bases unmatched: 3. Per germline, CDR1 MGHRA and CDR2 YSYEKL. CDR3 region: CASSQVGTGGYTF. For the CDR3, the DNA is TGCGCCAGCAGCCAAGTCGGGACAGGCGGCTACACCTTC.

The sample holds a few counts of this clonotype. This chain links TRBV9 with TRBJ2-2; TRBD2 matches at 10 bases. This CDR3 contains 18 residues. V was clipped by 0 bases and J by 0 bases; unmatched bases: 5. Germline loops: CDR1 SGDLS, CDR2 YYNGEE. The CDR3 DNA sequence: TGTGCCAGCAGCGTAGATTACAGCGGGAGGGCGAACACCGGGGAGCTGTTTTTT. As protein: CASSVDYSGRANTGELFF.